The T cell receptor (beta chain) described here comes from a study of early T cells in non-severe SARS-CoV-2 infection. Study-wide context: Chains were not paired, and sequencing was done on bulk RNA from unsorted whole blood. Whole-study results and caveats: Lookups in VDJdb leaned toward anti-spike CD8 responses and missed private and CD4 specificities.

Individual cDNA molecules were tagged with unique molecular identifiers, the study reported. TCRdb called the 5' RACE reads again in MiXCR, with one record for every CDR3 protein. The repertoire holds approximately 50,000 distinct CDR3 sequences, around an eighth seen once, with less than 1.5% in the top ten. V shed 5 bases and J 5 bases; nucleotides not matched to a gene: 7. The CDR3 has 15 amino acids. Germline V gives CDR1 LNHDA, CDR2 SQIVND (reference sequence). This clonotype was observed a few times. The antigen is not known. The sequence came from an adult who was a healthcare worker with PCR-confirmed SARS-CoV-2 infection or an uninfected control (not recorded which). This chain connects TRBV19 to TRBJ2-3, with 10 bases aligning to TRBD2. Sequencing was carried out using whole blood. CDR3 protein: CASSPLAGVRDTQYF. The CDR3 region has the DNA TGTGCCAGTAGTCCTCTAGCGGGGGTACGAGATACGCAGTATTTT.